This TCR beta chain was sequenced in a study of PD-1 blockade in classical Hodgkin lymphoma. CDR1 and CDR2 (germline): MDHEN, SYDVKM. CDR3 length: 14 residues. J was trimmed by 10 bases and V by 7 bases; bases with no gene match: 12. The time point is: cycle 4 day 1 (C4D1), after 5 to 7 weeks of nivolumab. Brentuximab vedotin exposure varied, and every patient relapsed after autologous stem cell transplantation. Investigators isolated CD4+ T cells from thawed PBMCs through magnetic negative selection. A note on this clone: What it recognizes is unknown.

Here immunoSEQ multiplex PCR was the method, and the copy in TCRdb shows in-frame clones only, minus some. This sample has fewer than 30,000 clones; 65% to 80% occur once, and the top ten carry around 0.6%. Findings and limits, study-wide: Complete responders had baseline diversity similar to newly diagnosed patients. The repertoire differences lack a defined cause, possibly disease activity or prior therapy.

This TCR was recovered from a human donor with classical Hodgkin lymphoma. This sequence joins TRBV28 and TRBJ2-1, with 8 bases lining up with TRBD2. The sample consisted of CD4+ T cells from blood, taken before the fourth cycle of nivolumab. CDR3 coding DNA: TGTGCCAGCACCAGACTAGCGCCATATCAAGAGCAGTTCTTC. Residues: CASTRLAPYQEQFF.